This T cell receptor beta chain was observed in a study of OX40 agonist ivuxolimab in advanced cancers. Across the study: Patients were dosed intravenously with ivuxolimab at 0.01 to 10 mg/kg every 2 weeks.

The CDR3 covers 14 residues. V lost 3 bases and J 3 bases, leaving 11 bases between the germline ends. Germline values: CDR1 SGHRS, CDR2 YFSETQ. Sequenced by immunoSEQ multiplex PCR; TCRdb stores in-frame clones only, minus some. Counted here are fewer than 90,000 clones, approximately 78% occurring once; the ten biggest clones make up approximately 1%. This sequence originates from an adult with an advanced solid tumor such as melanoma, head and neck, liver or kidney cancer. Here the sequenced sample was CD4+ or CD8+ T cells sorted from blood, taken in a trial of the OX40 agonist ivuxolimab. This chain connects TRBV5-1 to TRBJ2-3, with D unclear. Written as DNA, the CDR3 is TGCGCCAGCAGCTCTACTCGGTTTACAGATACGCAGTATTTT. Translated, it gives CASSSTRFTDTQYF. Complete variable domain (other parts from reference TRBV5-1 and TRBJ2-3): KAGVTQTPRYLIKTRGQQVTLSCSPISGHRSVSWYQQTPGQGLQFLFEYFSETQRNKGNFPGRFSGRQFSNSRSEMNVSTLELGDSALYLCASSSTRFTDTQYFGPGTRLTVL.